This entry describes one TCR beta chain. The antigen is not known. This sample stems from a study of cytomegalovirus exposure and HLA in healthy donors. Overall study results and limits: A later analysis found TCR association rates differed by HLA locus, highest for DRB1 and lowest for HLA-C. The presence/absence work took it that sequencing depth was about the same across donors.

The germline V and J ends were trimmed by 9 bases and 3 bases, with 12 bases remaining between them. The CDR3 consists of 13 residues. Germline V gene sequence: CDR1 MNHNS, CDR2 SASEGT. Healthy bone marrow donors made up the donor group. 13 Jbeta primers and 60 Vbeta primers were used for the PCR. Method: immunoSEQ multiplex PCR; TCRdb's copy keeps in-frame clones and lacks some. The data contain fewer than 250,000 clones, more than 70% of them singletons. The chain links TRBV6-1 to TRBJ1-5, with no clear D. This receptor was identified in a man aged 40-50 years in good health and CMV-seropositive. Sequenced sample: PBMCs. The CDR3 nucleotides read TGTGCCAGTTTATACGGTAACAATCAGCCCCAGCATTTT. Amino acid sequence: CASLYGNNQPQHF.